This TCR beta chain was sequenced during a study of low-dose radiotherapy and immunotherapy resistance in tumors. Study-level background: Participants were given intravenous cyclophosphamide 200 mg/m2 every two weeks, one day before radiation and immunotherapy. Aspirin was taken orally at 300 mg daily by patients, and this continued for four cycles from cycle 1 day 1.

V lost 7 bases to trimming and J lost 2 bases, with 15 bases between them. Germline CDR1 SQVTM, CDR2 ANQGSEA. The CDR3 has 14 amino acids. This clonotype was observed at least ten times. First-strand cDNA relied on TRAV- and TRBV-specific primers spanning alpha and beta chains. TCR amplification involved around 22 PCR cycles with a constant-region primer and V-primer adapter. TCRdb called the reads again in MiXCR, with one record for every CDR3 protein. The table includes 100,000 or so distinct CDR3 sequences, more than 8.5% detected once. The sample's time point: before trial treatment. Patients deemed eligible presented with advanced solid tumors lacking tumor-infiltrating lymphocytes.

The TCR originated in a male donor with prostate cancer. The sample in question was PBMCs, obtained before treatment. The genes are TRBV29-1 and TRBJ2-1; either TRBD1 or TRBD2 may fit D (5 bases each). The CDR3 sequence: CSAGTGTTYNEQFF. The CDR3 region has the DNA TGCAGCGCTGGGACCGGGACGACCTACAATGAGCAGTTCTTC.